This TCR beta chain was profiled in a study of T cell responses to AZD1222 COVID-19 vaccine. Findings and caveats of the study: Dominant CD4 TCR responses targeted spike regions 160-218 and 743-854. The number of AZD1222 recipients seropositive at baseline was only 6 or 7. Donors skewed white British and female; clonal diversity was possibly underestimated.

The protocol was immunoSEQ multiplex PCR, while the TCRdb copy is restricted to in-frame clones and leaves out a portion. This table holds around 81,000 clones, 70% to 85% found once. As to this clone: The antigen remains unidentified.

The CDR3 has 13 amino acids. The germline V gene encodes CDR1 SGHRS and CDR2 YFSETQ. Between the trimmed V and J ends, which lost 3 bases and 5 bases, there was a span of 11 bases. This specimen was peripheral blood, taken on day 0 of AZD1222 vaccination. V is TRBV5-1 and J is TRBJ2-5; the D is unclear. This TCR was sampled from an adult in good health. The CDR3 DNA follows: TGCGCCAGCAGCTGGACGCCGAGGGAGACCCAGTACTTC. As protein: CASSWTPRETQYF. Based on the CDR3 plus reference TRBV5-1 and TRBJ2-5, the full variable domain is KAGVTQTPRYLIKTRGQQVTLSCSPISGHRSVSWYQQTPGQGLQFLFEYFSETQRNKGNFPGRFSGRQFSNSRSEMNVSTLELGDSALYLCASSWTPRETQYFGPGTRLLVL.